The next 32 T cell receptor beta chains were all read from a single sample in a study of T cells in women clearing cervical HPV infection. This table comes from immunoSEQ multiplex PCR, and its TCRdb copy is limited to in-frame clones, with some not included. In total, the table holds tens of thousands of clones. Sequenced material: blood buffy coat. These TCRs come from a woman aged 18 to 75 with a cervical HPV16 infection that either progressed to CIN3+ or cleared (not recorded which).

As concerns this clone: Coverage ceases 3 residues before the CDR3 finishes, and the germline J gene fills in the end. J is TRBJ2-5 and V is TRBV6-2 or TRBV6-3; D is undetermined. The CDR3 covers 13 residues. CDR1 and CDR2 (germline): MNHEY, SVGEGT. V lost 7 bases and J lost 1, with 10 bases in between. CDR3 DNA, as far as it was read: TGTGCCAGCAACTTTGACTTCCAAGAGACC. Translation: CASNFDFQET. The full CDR3 protein reads CASNFDFQETQYF.

About this clone itself: The read stops 3 residues short of the end of the CDR3; the missing end is completed from the germline J gene. V gene TRBV30 combines with J gene TRBJ1-4; no firm D call. Trimming cost V 5 bases and J 0 bases, with 7 bases left between them. This CDR3 has 13 residues. CDR1 is GTSNPN, CDR2 SVGIG, per germline (reference sequence). The DNA read from the CDR3 is TGTGCCTGGTGCAGATCAACTAATGAAAAA. Its translation is CAWCRSTNEK. From start to end, the CDR3 is CAWCRSTNEKLFF.

With respect to this clone: The read ends 3 residues early relative to the CDR3; the germline J gene fills the gap. The rearrangement links TRBV20-1 to TRBJ1-2; D gene ambiguous. This CDR3 is built from 12 residues. V was shortened by 1 base and J by 6 bases, with 9 bases between the two germline ends. Germline CDR1 is DFQATT and CDR2 is SNEGSKA (reference sequence). The CDR3 bases that were read are TGCAGTGCTAGAGTGGCGGCGGATGGC. Amino acids: CSARVAADG. The entire CDR3 reads CSARVAADGYTF.

A remark on this clone: The CDR3 end falls 3 residues outside the read, so it is completed with the germline J gene. The V and J genes are TRBV29-1 and TRBJ2-6; TRBD1 is a possible D gene (5 bases). V shed 1 base and J shed 3 bases, with 10 bases lying between them. Germline loops: CDR1 SQVTM, CDR2 ANQGSEA. The CDR3 runs 15 residues. Partial CDR3 DNA: TGCAGCGTTGAAGGGGGCAGGTTTGGGGCCAACGTC. Amino acids: CSVEGGRFGANV. Given in full, the CDR3 is CSVEGGRFGANVLTF. The full variable domain, rest sourced from reference TRBV29-1 and TRBJ2-6, is SAVISQKPSRDICQRGTSLTIQCQVDSQVTMMFWYRQQPGQSLTLIATANQGSEATYESGFVIDKFPISRPNLTFSTLTVSNMSPEDSSIYLCSVEGGRFGANVLTFGAGSRLTVL.

A remark on this clone: The CDR3 end falls 3 residues outside the read, so it is completed with the germline J gene. The rearrangement joins TRBV23-1 to TRBJ2-2; unclear D gene. TRBV23-1 is given ORF status, its function remaining uncertain. Trimming removed 1 base at V and 2 bases at J, with 14 bases between. The CDR3 runs to 17 residues. Partial CDR3 DNA: TGCGCCAGCAGTCAATTGGTAATACAGAAAAACACCGGGGAG. Translated, it gives CASSQLVIQKNTGE. The whole CDR3 is CASSQLVIQKNTGELFF.

Of note for this clone: The observed sequence ends 3 residues before the CDR3 terminus, with the missing tail filled in from the germline J gene. The chain combines TRBV9 with TRBJ2-3, with 10 bases identical to TRBD2. Germline assignment: CDR1 SGDLS and CDR2 YYNGEE. This CDR3 is built from 16 residues. The trim removed 2 bases at V and 2 bases at J, leaving 5 bases unmatched. This CDR3 reads CASSVIAGGNTDTQYF. The sequenced part of the CDR3 DNA is TGTGCCAGCAGCGTCATAGCGGGGGGCAACACAGATACG. Complete variable domain (other parts from reference TRBV9 and TRBJ2-3): DSGVTQTPKHLITATGQRVTLRCSPRSGDLSVYWYQQSLDQGLQFLIQYYNGEERAKGNILERFSAQQFPDLHSELNLSSLELGDSALYFCASSVIAGGNTDTQYFGPGTRLTVL.

Regarding this clone: The CDR3 end lies 3 residues beyond the end of the read and is filled in from the germline J gene. The rearrangement uses TRBV5-1 and TRBJ2-7; 7 bases are a match to TRBD1. CDR1 is SGHRS, CDR2 YFSETQ, per germline. The CDR3 runs to 14 residues. V was pared by 2 bases and J by 6 bases, with 8 bases of the junction left unmatched. The CDR3 reads CASSLDTGVGEQYF. The covered CDR3 bases are TGCGCCAGCAGCTTAGACACAGGGGTGGGCGAG.

Turning to this clone: Read sequence stops 3 residues before the CDR3 end, and the germline J gene provides the missing end. This chain uses TRBV5-6 with TRBJ1-1; perhaps TRBD1 as D (5 bases). Trimming pared 1 base from V and 1 base from J, leaving 5 bases between. CDR1 and CDR2 (germline): SGHDT, YYEEEE. CDR3 length: 13 amino acids. The CDR3 sequence: CASSLQGNTEAFF. The CDR3 DNA, read in part, is TGTGCCAGCAGCTTGCAGGGGAACACTGAA.

Points on this clone: The read falls 3 residues short of the CDR3 end, and the missing part is taken from the germline J gene. V gene TRBV5-1 combines with J gene TRBJ1-2; 7 bases align to TRBD1. The CDR3 length is 14 residues. Trimming cost V 0 bases and J 4 bases; bases outside gene matches: 3. Germline loops: CDR1 SGHRS, CDR2 YFSETQ. Here the CDR3 reads CASSLVGGGYGYTF. CDR3 DNA (partial): TGCGCCAGCAGCTTGGTAGGGGGCGGCTATGGC.

Points on this clone: With the read ending 3 residues before the CDR3 end, the germline J gene is used to fill in that end. The chain joins TRBV20-1 to TRBJ2-6, with a tentative D call TRBD2 (5 bases). The V gene's germline CDR1 is DFQATT and CDR2 SNEGSKA (reference sequence). This CDR3 region has 17 residues. Trimming took 1 base from V and 0 from J, leaving 13 bases between them. The DNA read from the CDR3 is TGCAGTGCTAGAGTTCCCAAGCGGACCTCTGGGGCCAACGTC. This encodes CSARVPKRTSGANV. The CDR3 in full is CSARVPKRTSGANVLTF.

Note on this clone: The read stops 3 residues short of the end of the CDR3; the missing end is completed from the germline J gene. The chain joins TRBV2 to TRBJ1-1; a weak D match, TRBD1 (6 bases). Germline CDR1 reads SNHLY; CDR2 reads FYNNEI. The CDR3 has 12 amino acids. Incomplete CDR3 DNA: TGTGCCAGCAGTTGGGACATCGACGAA. This translates into CASSWDIDE. The CDR3, in full, reads CASSWDIDEAFF.

Regarding this clone: The DNA ends 3 residues before the CDR3 does, and the rest of the CDR3 is filled in from the germline J gene. The chain couples TRBV5-1 to TRBJ1-1, with TRBD1 matching over 9 bases. CDR3 length: 14 residues. The germline CDR1 and CDR2 sequences are SGHRS and YFSETQ. Germline trimming cut 4 bases from V and 6 bases from J; bases unmatched to any gene: 7. The DNA read from the CDR3 is TGCGCCAGCAGCACTGGACAGGGGAGGCCTGAA. Its translation: CASSTGQGRPE. From start to end, the CDR3 is CASSTGQGRPEAFF.

On this clone: Read coverage stops 3 residues before the CDR3 terminus; the germline J gene supplies the remainder. The V gene is TRBV20-1, the J gene TRBJ1-3; TRBD1 might be the D (5 bases). CDR1 and CDR2 (germline): DFQATT, SNEGSKA (reference sequence). Trimming cost V 6 bases and J 1 base, with 7 bases left between them. The CDR3 loop spans 12 amino acids. The sequenced CDR3 bases are TGCAGTGCAGGGGAATCTGGAAACACC. Its translation is CSAGESGNT. The entire CDR3 is CSAGESGNTIYF.

A note on this clone: The read finishes 3 residues shy of the CDR3 end, and the germline J gene is used to complete it. The sample contains more than one DNA sequence encoding this CDR3. The chain has TRBV7-9 and TRBJ2-3; tentatively, D is TRBD2 (5 bases). The CDR3 is 15 amino acids. CDR1 and CDR2 from the germline V gene are SEHNR and FQNEAQ (reference sequence). The ends were cut back, 6 bases at V and 6 bases at J, with 19 bases in the middle. The CDR3 region is CASSPPPAVTDTQYF. CDR3 DNA (partial): TGTGCCAGCAGTCCCCCCCCAGCGGTCACGGATACG.

On this clone itself: The read stops 3 residues short of the end of the CDR3; the missing end is completed from the germline J gene. The rearrangement uses TRBV5-5 and TRBJ2-5; maybe TRBD2 (5 bases). CDR1 is SGHKS and CDR2 is YYEKEE in the germline V gene (reference sequence). Trimming pared 3 bases from V and 3 bases from J, leaving 12 bases between. This CDR3 is 14 amino acids long. The CDR3 DNA, read in part, is TGTGCCAGCAGCTCGAGGCGGACTGAAGAGACC. This sequence encodes CASSSRRTEET. The whole CDR3 protein reads CASSSRRTEETQYF.

CDR3: CAIREAGDSYEQYF. CDR3 bases read: TGTGCCATCAGGGAAGCAGGGGACTCCTACGAG. This chain links TRBV10-3 with TRBJ2-7; a weak D match, TRBD1 (6 bases). The read halts 3 residues ahead of the CDR3 end, with the missing end drawn from the germline J gene. Germline lookup yields CDR1 ENHRY and CDR2 SYGVKD. The CDR3 loop spans 14 amino acids. V was cut by 6 bases and J by 0 bases, with 12 bases left in between.

In the case of this clone: The read finishes 3 residues shy of the CDR3 end, and the germline J gene is used to complete it. This chain connects TRBV19 to TRBJ2-7; 11 bases are shared with TRBD2. V gave up 4 bases and J gave up 3 bases; unmatched junction bases: 2. The CDR3 runs 14 residues. Germline V gives CDR1 LNHDA, CDR2 SQIVND (reference sequence). The DNA read from the CDR3 is TGTGCCAGTAGTAGTCTAGCGGGAGGCTACGAG. This codes for CASSSLAGGYE. The entire CDR3 is CASSSLAGGYEQYF.

Concerning this clone itself: The read stops 3 residues short of the end of the CDR3; the missing end is completed from the germline J gene. V is TRBV19 and J is TRBJ2-7; TRBD2 matches 11 bases. V was clipped by 4 bases and J by 0 bases; unmatched bases: 5. CDR3 size: 16 residues. From germline, CDR1 is LNHDA and CDR2 SQIVND (reference sequence). The sequenced part of the CDR3 DNA is TGTGCCAGTAGTACGGGACTAGCGGAAAACTCCTACGAG. Protein sequence: CASSTGLAENSYE. The whole CDR3 sequence is CASSTGLAENSYEQYF.

A remark on this clone: The CDR3 goes on 3 residues after the read ends, and that part is filled in from the germline J gene. The chain couples TRBV7-9 to TRBJ1-2, with TRBD1 identical over 7 bases. This CDR3 region has 15 residues. The germline CDR1 and CDR2 sequences are SEHNR and FQNEAQ (reference sequence). V was pared by 3 bases and J by 4 bases, with 8 bases of the junction left unmatched. The CDR3 bases that were read are TGTGCCAGCAGCTTCGGGAGACAGGGAGTCTATGGC. It yields the protein CASSFGRQGVYG. The CDR3 in full is CASSFGRQGVYGYTF. The full variable domain, its missing parts supplied by reference TRBV7-9 and TRBJ1-2, is DTGVSQNPRHKITKRGQNVTFRCDPISEHNRLYWYRQTLGQGPEFLTYFQNEAQLEKSRLLSDRFSAERPKGSFSTLEIQRTEQGDSAMYLCASSFGRQGVYGYTFGSGTRLTVV.

In regard to this clone: Coverage ceases 3 residues before the CDR3 finishes, and the germline J gene fills in the end. This sequence joins TRBV29-1 and TRBJ1-2, with D perhaps matching TRBD1 (5 bases). Germline values: CDR1 SQVTM, CDR2 ANQGSEA. V lost 4 bases to trimming and J lost 3 bases, with 12 bases between them. The CDR3 has 13 amino acids. CDR3: CSVVGGLYYGYTF. CDR3 bases read: TGCAGCGTTGTGGGGGGATTATACTATGGC.

Of note for this clone: The sequenced fragment ends 3 residues before the CDR3 boundary, so the rest is inferred from the germline J gene. The rearrangement links TRBV30 to TRBJ1-1; a possible D gene is TRBD1 (6 bases). In germline, CDR1 is GTSNPN, CDR2 SVGIG (reference sequence). The V end was cut by 2 bases, the J end by 0 bases, with 25 bases between. The CDR3 loop spans 19 amino acids. The CDR3 here is CAWSRPPGTPRGMNTEAFF. The covered CDR3 bases are TGTGCCTGGAGTCGACCTCCCGGGACACCTAGGGGAATGAACACTGAA.

Notes on this clone: The CDR3 is cut off 3 residues early in the read; its end comes from the germline J gene. The rearrangement links TRBV18 to TRBJ1-2, with D unresolved. There are 16 residues in the CDR3. Germline CDR1 and CDR2: KGHSH and LQKENI. CDR3 sequence: CASSPQVAGSYNDYTF. CDR3 DNA, as far as it was read: TGTGCCAGCTCACCCCAGGTAGCGGGCTCCTACAATGAC.

Notes on this clone: With the read ending 3 residues before the CDR3 end, the germline J gene is used to fill in that end. The V call is TRBV7-8, the J call TRBJ2-1; TRBD2 aligns across 16 bases. The junction had 6 bases not matched to a gene; V was cut back by 5 bases and J by 2 bases. The CDR3 covers 18 residues. Per the germline V gene, CDR1 is SGHVS and CDR2 is FQNEAQ. CDR3 bases read: TGTGCCAGCAGCCCAATGGGACTAGCGGGGGGGACCTACAATGAG. Residues: CASSPMGLAGGTYNE. The entire CDR3 sequence reads CASSPMGLAGGTYNEQFF.

For this clone: The read finishes 3 residues shy of the CDR3 end, and the germline J gene is used to complete it. The gene calls are TRBV20-1 and TRBJ1-1; weak D call: TRBD1 (5 bases). V gave up 0 bases and J gave up 1 base, with 15 bases separating them. This CDR3 has 16 amino acids. Germline lookup yields CDR1 DFQATT and CDR2 SNEGSKA (reference sequence). The CDR3 loop reads CSARDIGFGQNTEAFF. The CDR3 bases that were read are TGCAGTGCTAGAGATATTGGTTTCGGACAGAACACTGAA.

Worth noting for this clone: The observed sequence ends 3 residues before the CDR3 terminus, with the missing tail filled in from the germline J gene. J is TRBJ2-7 and V is TRBV5-1, with no clear D. Per the germline V gene, CDR1 is SGHRS and CDR2 is YFSETQ. Deletions cut 4 bases from V and 2 bases from J, with 7 bases between. The CDR3 covers 12 residues. The CDR3 sequence is CASSGIAYEQYF. CDR3 bases read: TGCGCCAGCAGCGGCATCGCCTACGAG.

Note on this clone: The read is 3 residues too short to cover the CDR3 end, so that end is filled in from the germline J gene. The chain uses TRBV5-1 and TRBJ2-2, with 7 bases lining up with TRBD1. The CDR3 is 14 residues long. V shed 6 bases and J 1 base; nucleotides not matched to a gene: 3. Germline CDR1 SGHRS, CDR2 YFSETQ. The CDR3 is CASTGTENTGELFF. CDR3 bases read: TGCGCCAGCACCGGGACAGAGAACACCGGGGAG.

Points on this clone: The CDR3 is cut off 3 residues early in the read; its end comes from the germline J gene. V and J are TRBV19 and TRBJ2-7; 9 nucleotides match TRBD2. V was pared by 2 bases and J by 3 bases, with 5 bases of the junction left unmatched. Germline values: CDR1 LNHDA, CDR2 SQIVND (reference sequence). The CDR3 sequence is 15 residues long. The CDR3 loop is CASSIQLAGSYEQYF. The CDR3 bases that were read are TGTGCCAGTAGTATACAACTAGCGGGTAGCTACGAG. The entire variable domain, with the rest obtained from reference TRBV19 and TRBJ2-7, is as follows: DGGITQSPKYLFRKEGQNVTLSCEQNLNHDAMYWYRQDPGQGLRLIYYSQIVNDFQKGDIAEGYSVSREKKESFPLTVTSAQKNPTAFYLCASSIQLAGSYEQYFGPGTRLTVT.

Details on this clone: Read sequence stops 3 residues before the CDR3 end, and the germline J gene provides the missing end. The chain is built from TRBV7-3 and TRBJ2-1; 8 bases line up with TRBD1. V dropped 5 bases and J dropped 0; count of bases not matched to a gene: 3. Germline V lookup: CDR1 SGHTA, CDR2 FQGTGA. The CDR3 covers 15 residues. CDR3: CASSLGQGSYNEQFF. The covered CDR3 bases are TGTGCCAGCAGCCTCGGACAGGGCTCCTACAATGAG.

As regards this clone: The missing CDR3 end, 3 residues past where the read stops, is filled in from the germline J gene. V and J are TRBV5-1 and TRBJ2-1; weak D call: TRBD2 (7 bases). V was shortened by 3 bases and J by 3 bases, with 22 bases between the two germline ends. This CDR3 spans 18 amino acids. CDR1 and CDR2 (germline): SGHRS, YFSETQ. The part of the CDR3 DNA that was read is TGCGCCAGCAGCTGGGGGGGCGGGGGTAATCTCGTCTACAATGAG. It is translated as CASSWGGGGNLVYNE. The whole CDR3 region reads CASSWGGGGNLVYNEQFF.

As to this clone: The read terminates 3 residues before the CDR3 end, so the remaining end is supplied by the germline J gene. The rearrangement uses TRBV5-5 and TRBJ1-4, with 7 bases aligning to TRBD1. Germline CDR1 and CDR2: SGHKS and YYEKEE (reference sequence). With 2 bases clipped from V and 6 bases from J, the junction kept 7 bases outside the gene matches. This CDR3 spans 15 amino acids. The CDR3 bases that were read are TGTGCCAGCAGCTTTCAGGGGGGTGGGGATGAAAAA. It yields the protein CASSFQGGGDEK. The full CDR3 protein reads CASSFQGGGDEKLFF.

A remark on this clone: The read halts 3 residues ahead of the CDR3 end, with the missing end drawn from the germline J gene. This chain links TRBV29-1 with TRBJ1-1, with D perhaps matching TRBD1 (6 bases). V dropped 7 bases and J dropped 0 bases, with 9 bases sitting between them. The CDR3 contains 12 residues. The V gene's germline CDR1 is SQVTM and CDR2 ANQGSEA. The CDR3 sequence: CSAGQLNTEAFF. The sequenced part of the CDR3 DNA is TGCAGCGCAGGACAGCTGAACACTGAA.

Concerning this clone itself: One end of the junction varies from germline; a read error may be responsible. The read stops 3 residues short of the end of the CDR3; the missing end is completed from the germline J gene. The chain uses TRBV9 and TRBJ2-7; maybe TRBD1 (6 bases). This CDR3 comprises 14 residues. Germline CDR1 reads SGDLS; CDR2 reads YYNGEE. The covered CDR3 bases are TGTGCTAGCAGCGCGAGGACAGCAACCTACGAG. It translates to CASSARTATYE. The CDR3 as a whole reads CASSARTATYEQYF.